These 2 T cell receptor beta chains share one sample of origin, sequenced in a study of cytomegalovirus exposure and HLA in healthy donors. The PCR had 60 Vbeta and 13 Jbeta primers. TCRdb's table, derived via immunoSEQ multiplex PCR, lists solely in-frame clones and lacks some. The sample lists around 170,000 clones; roughly 80% were seen once. The specimen sequenced was PBMCs. The origin of the receptors is a middle-aged man in good health and CMV-seropositive.

J is TRBJ1-1 and V is TRBV29-1, with a possible D match to TRBD1 (5 bases). The CDR3 is made up of 14 amino acids. CDR1 and CDR2 (germline): SQVTM, ANQGSEA. Trimming removed 6 bases from V and 4 bases from J, with 18 bases in between. The CDR3, as DNA: TGCAGCGTCCCTCTCCGCGTCGGGGGCACTGAAGCTTTCTTT. This gives the protein CSVPLRVGGTEAFF.

The V call is TRBV5-6, the J call TRBJ1-4; perhaps TRBD1 as D (5 bases). With 1 base removed from V and 7 bases from J, the gap between germline ends came to 14 bases. Germline assignment: CDR1 SGHDT and CDR2 YYEEEE. This CDR3 comprises 15 residues. Here the CDR3 DNA reads TGTGCCAGCAGCTTGTTTTTCGGGGGGGGTGAAAAACTGTTTTTT. It encodes CASSLFFGGGEKLFF.